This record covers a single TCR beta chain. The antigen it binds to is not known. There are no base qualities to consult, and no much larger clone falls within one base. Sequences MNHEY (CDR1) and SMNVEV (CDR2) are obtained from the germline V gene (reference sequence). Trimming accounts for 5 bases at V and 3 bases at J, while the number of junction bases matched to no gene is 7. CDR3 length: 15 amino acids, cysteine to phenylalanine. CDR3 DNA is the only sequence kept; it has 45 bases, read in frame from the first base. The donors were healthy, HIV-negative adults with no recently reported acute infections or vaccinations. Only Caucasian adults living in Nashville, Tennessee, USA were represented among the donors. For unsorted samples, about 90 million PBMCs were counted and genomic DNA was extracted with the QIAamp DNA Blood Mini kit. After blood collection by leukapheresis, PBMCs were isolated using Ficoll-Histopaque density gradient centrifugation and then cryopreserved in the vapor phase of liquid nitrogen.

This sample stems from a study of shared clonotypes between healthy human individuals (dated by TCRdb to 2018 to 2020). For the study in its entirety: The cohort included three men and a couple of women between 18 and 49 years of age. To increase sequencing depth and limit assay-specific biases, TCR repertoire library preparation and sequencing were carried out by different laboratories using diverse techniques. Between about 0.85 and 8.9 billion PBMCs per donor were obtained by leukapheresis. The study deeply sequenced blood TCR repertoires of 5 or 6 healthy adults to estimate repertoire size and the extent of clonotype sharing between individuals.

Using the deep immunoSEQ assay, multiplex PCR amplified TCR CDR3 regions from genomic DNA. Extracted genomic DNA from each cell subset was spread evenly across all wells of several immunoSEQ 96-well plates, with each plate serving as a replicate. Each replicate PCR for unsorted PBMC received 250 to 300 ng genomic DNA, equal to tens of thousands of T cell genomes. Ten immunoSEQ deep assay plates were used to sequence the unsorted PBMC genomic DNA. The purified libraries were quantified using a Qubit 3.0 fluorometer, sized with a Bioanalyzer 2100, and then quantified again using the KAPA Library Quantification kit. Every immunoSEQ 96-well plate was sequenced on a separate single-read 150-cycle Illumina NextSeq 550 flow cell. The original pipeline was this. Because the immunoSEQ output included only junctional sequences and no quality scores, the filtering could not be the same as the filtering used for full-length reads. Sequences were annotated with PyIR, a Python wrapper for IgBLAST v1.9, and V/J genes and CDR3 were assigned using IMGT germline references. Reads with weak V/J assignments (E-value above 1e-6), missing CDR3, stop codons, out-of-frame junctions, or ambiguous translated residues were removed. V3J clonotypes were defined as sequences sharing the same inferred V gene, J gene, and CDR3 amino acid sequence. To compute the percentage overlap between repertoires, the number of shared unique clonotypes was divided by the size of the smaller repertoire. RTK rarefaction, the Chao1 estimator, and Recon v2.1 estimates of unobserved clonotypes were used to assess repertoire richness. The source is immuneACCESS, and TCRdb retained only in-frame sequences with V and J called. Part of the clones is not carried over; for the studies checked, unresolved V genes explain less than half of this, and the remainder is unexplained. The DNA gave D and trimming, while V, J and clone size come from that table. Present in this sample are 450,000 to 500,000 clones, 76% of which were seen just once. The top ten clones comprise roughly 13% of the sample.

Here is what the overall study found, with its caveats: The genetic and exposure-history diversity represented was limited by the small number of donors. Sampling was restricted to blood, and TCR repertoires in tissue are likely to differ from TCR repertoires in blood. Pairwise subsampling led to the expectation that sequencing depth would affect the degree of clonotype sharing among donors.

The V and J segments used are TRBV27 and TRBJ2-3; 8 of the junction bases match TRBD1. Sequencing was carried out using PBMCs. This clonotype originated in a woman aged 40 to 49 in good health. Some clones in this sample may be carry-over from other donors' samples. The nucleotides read TGTGCCAGCAGTCTAAGACAGGGGTATACAGATACGCAGTATTTT. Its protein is CASSLRQGYTDTQYF.